The rows below give T cell receptor beta chains drawn from one sample of a study of blood T cell repertoires in COVID-19. Assay used: immunoSEQ multiplex PCR; TCRdb lists only in-frame clones, some missing. Altogether under 60,000 clones are present, approximately 90% being singletons, with the ten largest covering around 3.9%. Sequencing was carried out using peripheral blood. The receptors originated from a man aged 50 to 59 with acute or convalescent COVID-19. Both conserved end residues are part of each CDR3. A D gene is named only where the DNA matches it firmly. Clone size is stated in some rows and not others, as once, few, many or a class when expanded.

TRBV24-1	TRBJ1-2	.	.	TGTGCCACCAGTGATTCCCGGACAGCCCTCTATGGCTACACCTTC	CATSDSRTALYGYTF
TRBV19	TRBJ1-2	.	.	TGTGCCAGTAGTATAGCCGGAGGGGACGGCTATGGCTACACCTTC	CASSIAGGDGYGYTF
TRBV10-3	TRBJ2-1	.	TRBD2	TGTGCCATCAGTGACCGCGGGAGGGCCAGAAATGAGCAGTTCTTC	CAISDRGRARNEQFF
TRBV3-1/TRBV3-2	TRBJ2-7	.	TRBD1	TGTGCCAGCAGCCGACAGGGTTCAGCCTACGAGCAGTACTTC	CASSRQGSAYEQYF
TRBV11-3	TRBJ2-5	.	.	TGTGCCAGCAGACAAAAACAGTCCCAAGAGACCCAGTACTTC	CASRQKQSQETQYF
TRBV25-1	TRBJ2-7	.	.	TGTGCCAGCAGTGAGGGGGCCGTCTACGAGCAGTACTTC	CASSEGAVYEQYF
TRBV7-2	TRBJ2-1	.	.	TGTGCCAGCAGCCTGAGACAGGCCCTGTACAATGAGCAGTTCTTC	CASSLRQALYNEQFF
TRBV7-2	TRBJ1-3	.	.	TGTGCCAGCAGCTTACTAGACACCATATATTTT	CASSLLDTIYF
TRBV12-3/TRBV12-4	TRBJ2-7	.	TRBD2	TGTGCCAGCAGTTTGACTAGCTTAGGGGAGCAGTACTTC	CASSLTSLGEQYF
TRBV14	TRBJ1-5	.	.	TGTGCCAGCAGCCAAGATGTTGGCAGGGCGGAGGGGAATCAGCCCCAGCATTTT	CASSQDVGRAEGNQPQHF
TRBV7-8	TRBJ1-6	.	.	TGTGCCAGCAGCTTAGGTGGGCGGGGGGCGTCCTATAATTCACCCCTCCACTTT	CASSLGGRGASYNSPLHF
TRBV11-2	TRBJ2-3	.	TRBD1	TGTGCCAGCAGCTTGGGAACAGGGGGCCATACGCAGTATTTT	CASSLGTGGHTQYF
TRBV7-8	TRBJ1-2	once	.	TGTGCCAGCAGCCCGAGGGGGGGAGGGAACTATGGCTACACCTTC	CASSPRGGGNYGYTF
TRBV6-6	TRBJ2-3	.	TRBD2	TGTGCCAGCAGTCACACTAGCGGGAGATCCACAGATACGCAGTATTTT	CASSHTSGRSTDTQYF
TRBV6-5	TRBJ2-3	.	.	TGTGCCAGCAGTTACTCGGGTAGCGGCACAGATACGCAGTATTTT	CASSYSGSGTDTQYF
TRBV3-1/TRBV3-2	TRBJ2-1	.	.	TGTGCCAGCAGCCAACACCGGGACTGGTCCAACAATGAGCAGTTCTTC	CASSQHRDWSNNEQFF
TRBV12-3/TRBV12-4	TRBJ1-5	.	.	TGTGCCAGCACTGTAGGGGTACAGCCCCAGCATTTT	CASTVGVQPQHF
TRBV15	TRBJ2-7	.	.	TGTGCCACCAGCAGAGATGCTAGTTCCGAGCAGTACTTC	CATSRDASSEQYF
TRBV24-1	TRBJ2-3	.	TRBD1	TGTGCCACCAGTGATACACAGGGGATCGGCACAGATACGCAGTATTTT	CATSDTQGIGTDTQYF
TRBV6-5	TRBJ2-1	.	.	TGTGCCAGCAGTTACTCGAGCGGCGGTCTAGCCCAGTTCTTC	CASSYSSGGLAQFF
TRBV29-1	TRBJ2-1	.	TRBD2	TGCAGCGTGACGTTAGCGGGAGGGAACTACAATGAGCAGTTCTTC	CSVTLAGGNYNEQFF
TRBV3-1/TRBV3-2	TRBJ1-4	.	TRBD1	TGTGCCAGCACACGGACAGGGGGTGGAAAACTGTTTTTT	CASTRTGGGKLFF
TRBV5-1	TRBJ1-1	.	TRBD1	TGCGCCAGCACCTTGGACAGGGGTGGAACTGAAGCTTTCTTT	CASTLDRGGTEAFF
TRBV6-4	TRBJ2-1	once	TRBD1	TGTGCCAGCAGTGAAACAGGGGGCAGCGAGCAGTTCTTC	CASSETGGSEQFF
TRBV14	TRBJ2-7	once	TRBD1	TGTGCCAGCAGCTGGGGACAGAATACGGAGCAGTACTTC	CASSWGQNTEQYF
TRBV6-5	TRBJ1-2	.	TRBD1	TGTGCCAGCAGCCACCCGGACAGGGTAGGCTATGGCTACACCTTC	CASSHPDRVGYGYTF